The 18 T cell receptor beta chains presented below share a single source sample, sequenced in a study of OX40 agonist ivuxolimab in advanced cancers. Clones were read by immunoSEQ multiplex PCR, and TCRdb kept only the in-frame ones, dropping some. The sample shows tens of thousands of clones, around 84% of them seen only once. The source material was CD4+ or CD8+ T cells sorted from blood, sampled in a trial of the OX40 agonist ivuxolimab. The receptors shown here come from an adult with an advanced solid tumor such as melanoma, head and neck, liver or kidney cancer.

The chain combines TRBV4-1 with TRBJ2-5; D remains ambiguous. The CDR3 is 16 amino acids. The V and J ends lost 0 bases and 2 bases respectively, with 13 bases between them. Germline V gene sequence: CDR1 MGHRA, CDR2 YSYEKL. As DNA, the CDR3 is TGCGCCAGCAGCCAAGATTGGCTGGCAGGTCAAGAGACCCAGTACTTC. Protein product: CASSQDWLAGQETQYF.

This clone was seen a handful of times. The chain is built from TRBV9 and TRBJ1-6; no definite D call. V was pared by 3 bases and J by 6 bases, with 10 bases between. Germline V gene lookup returns CDR1 SGDLS and CDR2 YYNGEE. The CDR3 has 14 amino acids. The CDR3 spells CASSAGPSNSPLHF. CDR3 sequence (DNA): TGTGCCAGCAGCGCGGGCCCCAGTAATTCACCCCTCCACTTT.

The chain employs TRBV10-3 and TRBJ2-1; D unclear. Trimming took 5 bases from V and 3 from J, leaving 8 bases between them. Germline V gene lookup returns CDR1 ENHRY and CDR2 SYGVKD. The CDR3 has 13 residues. The CDR3 here is CAISPPSYNEQFF. CDR3 coding DNA: TGTGCCATCAGTCCCCCGAGCTACAATGAGCAGTTCTTC.

This chain uses TRBV9 with TRBJ1-3; D gene unclear. The CDR3 is 16 residues long. Germline-derived CDR1 and CDR2 are SGDLS and YYNGEE. V lost 0 bases and J 0 bases, leaving 10 bases between the germline ends. In DNA form, the CDR3 reads TGTGCCAGCAGCGTAGAGGCGGTTAGCTCTGGAAACACCATATATTTT. Its protein is CASSVEAVSSGNTIYF.

DNA for the CDR3: TGTGCCCTACAGGCCGGACCGGTGAACACTGAAGCTTTCTTT. Its protein product is CALQAGPVNTEAFF. The chain uses TRBV6-1 and TRBJ1-1; the D gene is possibly TRBD1 (5 bases). CDR1 and CDR2 from the germline V gene are MNHNS and SASEGT. The CDR3 extends over 14 amino acids. Deletions cut 11 bases from V and 0 bases from J, with 16 bases between.

The chain combines TRBV18 with TRBJ1-6; 8 nucleotides match TRBD1. The length of the CDR3 is 14 residues. J was trimmed by 9 bases and V by 5 bases; bases with no gene match: 6. Germline V gene data show CDR1 as KGHSH and CDR2 as LQKENI. The CDR3 nucleotides are TGTGCCAGCTCAGAGACAGGGGTCGGTTCACCCCTCCACTTT. Protein: CASSETGVGSPLHF.

This rearrangement joins TRBV11-1 to TRBJ1-1, with 7 bases that match TRBD1. Germline CDR1 is SGHAT and CDR2 is FQDESV (reference sequence). The CDR3 covers 14 residues. V dropped 5 bases and J dropped 4; count of bases not matched to a gene: 7. The CDR3 loop reads CASSLDRVGTEAFF. CDR3 DNA: TGTGCCAGCAGCCTAGACAGGGTGGGCACTGAAGCTTTCTTT. The whole variable domain, filled in from reference TRBV11-1 and TRBJ1-1, reads EAEVAQSPRYKITEKSQAVAFWCDPISGHATLYWYRQILGQGPELLVQFQDESVVDDSQLPKDRFSAERLKGVDSTLKIQPAELGDSAMYLCASSLDRVGTEAFFGQGTRLTVV.

The rearrangement links TRBV4-2 to TRBJ1-4, with 8 bases that match TRBD1. The germline V gene has CDR1 LGHNA and CDR2 YNFKEQ. This CDR3 region has 16 residues. V lost 1 base, J lost 8 bases, and 9 bases stayed unmatched. The CDR3 region has the DNA TGTGCCAGCAGCCAAGGCCTAGACAGGGGTGGAGAAAAACTGTTTTTT. This encodes CASSQGLDRGGEKLFF.

This clone was recorded a few times. The chain couples TRBV7-2 to TRBJ1-3; 8 bases are shared with TRBD1. Germline loops: CDR1 SGHTA, CDR2 FQGNSA. The CDR3 has 15 residues. Germline trimming cut 6 bases from V and 2 bases from J; bases unmatched to any gene: 6. CDR3 DNA: TGTGCCAGCAGTGGACAGGGAGGTCCTGGAAACACCATATATTTT. This translates into CASSGQGGPGNTIYF.

The CDR3 loop reads CASSSVGTGTGSSYEQYF. CDR3 in DNA: TGTGCCAGCAGTTCCGTGGGGACCGGGACAGGGAGCTCCTACGAGCAGTACTTC. The rearrangement uses TRBV28 and TRBJ2-7; 9 bases match TRBD1. V lost 4 bases to trimming and J lost 0 bases; unmatched junction nucleotides: 13. The CDR3 covers 18 residues. Germline-derived CDR1 and CDR2 are MDHEN and SYDVKM.

The genes are TRBV9 and TRBJ2-2; 7 bases fit TRBD2. CDR1 is SGDLS and CDR2 is YYNGEE in the germline V gene. V gave up 3 bases and J gave up 0 bases; unmatched junction bases: 2. The length of the CDR3 is 15 residues. This chain's CDR3 is CASSESGANTGELFF. The CDR3 bases are TGTGCCAGCAGCGAAAGCGGGGCGAACACCGGGGAGCTGTTTTTT.

The chain recombines TRBV9 with TRBJ2-5, with a weak D call TRBD1 (5 bases). The V gene's germline CDR1 is SGDLS and CDR2 YYNGEE. V lost 0 bases, J lost 5 bases, and 14 bases lay in between. The CDR3 is 15 residues long. The chain's CDR3 is CASSVDGREEETQYF. The CDR3, as DNA: TGTGCCAGCAGCGTAGACGGCAGGGAAGAGGAGACCCAGTACTTC.

In this sample, this clone turned up once. The chain employs TRBV28 and TRBJ2-5; D perhaps matches TRBD1 (5 bases). V was clipped by 5 bases and J by 2 bases, with 15 bases between them. The CDR3 is made up of 15 amino acids. Germline CDR1 is MDHEN and CDR2 is SYDVKM. The CDR3 sequence: CASSPFPGPQETQYF. CDR3 DNA sequence: TGTGCCAGCAGTCCATTCCCAGGGCCGCAAGAGACCCAGTACTTC.

As to this clone: Other nucleotide sequences in the sample specify the same CDR3. The gene calls are TRBV5-1 and TRBJ1-1; a possible D gene is TRBD1 (5 bases). Germline CDR1 and CDR2: SGHRS and YFSETQ. V dropped 4 bases and J dropped 4 bases, with 14 bases sitting between them. The CDR3 length is 14 residues. For the CDR3, the DNA is TGCGCCAGCAGCCAGGGAGAAGGAGGCACTGAAGCTTTCTTT. It is translated as CASSQGEGGTEAFF.

The CDR3 here is CASRVELQDGYTF. The CDR3 nucleotides read TGTGCCAGCAGGGTCGAGCTCCAGGATGGCTACACCTTC. V usage is TRBV2 and J usage is TRBJ1-2; no clear D gene. Germline V gene lookup returns CDR1 SNHLY and CDR2 FYNNEI. The CDR3 spans 13 residues. The ends were cut back, 6 bases at V and 6 bases at J, with 14 bases in the middle.

V is TRBV6-5 and J is TRBJ2-5; D not certain. Germline values: CDR1 MNHEY, CDR2 SVGAGI. This CDR3 has 11 amino acids. Deletions cut 5 bases from V and 13 bases from J, with 14 bases between. The CDR3: CASSPGPRLYF. CDR3 nucleotides: TGTGCCAGCAGTCCTGGACCCCGTTTGTACTTC.

The chain recombines TRBV28 with TRBJ2-5, with D tentatively TRBD2 (7 bases). V was clipped by 3 bases and J by 5 bases, with 19 bases between them. In germline, CDR1 is MDHEN, CDR2 SYDVKM. The CDR3 is made up of 16 amino acids. CDR3 nucleotides: TGTGCCAGCAGTTTTCTTTCGAGGGGGGGCCTGGAGACCCAGTACTTC. This gives the protein CASSFLSRGGLETQYF.

This clone is medium-sized. The chain uses TRBV29-1 and TRBJ1-2, with a possible D match to TRBD1 (5 bases). Per germline, CDR1 SQVTM and CDR2 ANQGSEA. Trimming stripped 7 bases from V and 8 bases from J, with 17 bases between. The CDR3 contains 12 residues. The CDR3 protein is CSERTGTRGYTF. CDR3 coding DNA: TGCAGCGAAAGAACCGGGACCCGGGGCTACACCTTC.